This TCR beta chain was identified during a study of vaccination and CD4 T cells after COVID-19. The wider study: SARS-CoV-2 was confirmed by nasal swab PCR; disease was mild in eight to ten, severe in one. Ranging from 14 to 241, the interval between dose two and post-vaccine sampling had a median of 72 days.

Trimming cost V 4 bases and J 5 bases; bases outside gene matches: 13. CDR3 length: 17 amino acids. Germline V gives CDR1 KGHDR, CDR2 SFDVKD. As regards this clonotype: Its antigen is not known.

Treatment noted: approximately 9-day PBMC culture with coronavirus spike peptide pools or control peptides (ViraFEST assay). An Oncomine TCR Beta short-read assay was used to sequence the DNA from cultured CD4+ T cells. After culture, CD4+ T cells served as the source for genomic DNA extraction. Using its own MiXCR run on the PCR reads, TCRdb lists one record per CDR3 protein. The table has about 26,000 distinct CDR3 sequences, roughly 64% seen once; the top ten hold about 4.9%. This clonotype was obtained from a human donor who had recovered from COVID-19. The rearrangement uses TRBV24-1 and TRBJ2-5; 9 bases align to TRBD2. Sample: CD4+ T cells from blood, cultured in vitro. The CDR3 region has the DNA TGTGCCACCAGTGAGGCCCCTCATAGCGGGAGTAGGGAGACCCAGTACTTC. Translating it yields CATSEAPHSGSRETQYF.